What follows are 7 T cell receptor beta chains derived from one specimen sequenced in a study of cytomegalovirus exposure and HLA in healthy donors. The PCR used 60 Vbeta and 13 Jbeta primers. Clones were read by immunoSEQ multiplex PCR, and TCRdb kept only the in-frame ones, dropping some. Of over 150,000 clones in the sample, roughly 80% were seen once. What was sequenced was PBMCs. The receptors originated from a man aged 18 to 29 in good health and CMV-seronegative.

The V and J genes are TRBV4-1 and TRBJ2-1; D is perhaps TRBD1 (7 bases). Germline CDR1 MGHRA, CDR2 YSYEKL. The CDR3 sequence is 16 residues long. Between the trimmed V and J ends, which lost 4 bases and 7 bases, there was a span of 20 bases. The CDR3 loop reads CASSLLGGQSLNEQFF. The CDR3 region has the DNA TGCGCCAGCAGCCTCCTCGGGGGACAGAGTCTTAATGAGCAGTTCTTC.

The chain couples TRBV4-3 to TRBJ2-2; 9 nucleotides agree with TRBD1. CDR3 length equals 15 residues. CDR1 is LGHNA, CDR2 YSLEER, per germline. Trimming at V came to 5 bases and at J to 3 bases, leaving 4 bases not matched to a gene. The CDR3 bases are TGCGCCAGCAGCACAGGGGGCGGTTACACCGGGGAGCTGTTTTTT. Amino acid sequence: CASSTGGGYTGELFF.

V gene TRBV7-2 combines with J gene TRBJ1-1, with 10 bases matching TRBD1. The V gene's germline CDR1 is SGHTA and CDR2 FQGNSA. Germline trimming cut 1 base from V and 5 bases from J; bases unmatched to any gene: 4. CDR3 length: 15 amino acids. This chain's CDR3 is CASSLGPGQGTEAFF. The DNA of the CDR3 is TGTGCCAGCAGCTTAGGACCGGGACAGGGGACTGAAGCTTTCTTT.

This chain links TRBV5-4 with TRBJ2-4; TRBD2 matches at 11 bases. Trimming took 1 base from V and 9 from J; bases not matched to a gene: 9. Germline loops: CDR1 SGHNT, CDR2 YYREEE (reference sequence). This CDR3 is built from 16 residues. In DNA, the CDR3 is TGTGCCAGCAGCTTGTCGGTCTCTAGCGGGGGGAGCATTCAGTACTTC. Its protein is CASSLSVSSGGSIQYF.

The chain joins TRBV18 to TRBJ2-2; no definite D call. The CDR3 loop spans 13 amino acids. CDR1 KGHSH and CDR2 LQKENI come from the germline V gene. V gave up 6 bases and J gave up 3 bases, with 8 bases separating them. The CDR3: CASSPGHTGELFF. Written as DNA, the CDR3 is TGTGCCAGCTCCCCGGGTCACACCGGGGAGCTGTTTTTT.

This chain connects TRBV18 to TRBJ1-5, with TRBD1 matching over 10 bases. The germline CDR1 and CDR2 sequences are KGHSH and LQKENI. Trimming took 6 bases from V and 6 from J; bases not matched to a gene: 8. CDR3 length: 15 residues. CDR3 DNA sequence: TGTGCCAGCTCCCCAGGACAGGGGGAAGGTCAGCCCCAGCATTTT. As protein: CASSPGQGEGQPQHF.

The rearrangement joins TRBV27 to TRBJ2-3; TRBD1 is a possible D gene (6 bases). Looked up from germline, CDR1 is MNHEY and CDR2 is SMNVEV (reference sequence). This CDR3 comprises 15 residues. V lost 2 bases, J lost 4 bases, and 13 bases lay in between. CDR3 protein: CASSLTDRMADTQYF. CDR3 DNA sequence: TGTGCCAGCAGTTTAACTGACAGGATGGCAGATACGCAGTATTTT.